This T cell receptor beta chain was sequenced during a study of blood T cell repertoires in COVID-19 (TCRdb year 2020). Turning to the overall study: Samples covering the acute and convalescent phases of COVID-19 were provided by collaborators in the United States, Italy and Spain. Sample metadata almost always included a de-identified subject ID, COVID-19 status, age in years and sex. Samples were obtained from the ongoing ImmuneRACE study (first 160 participants) and from some 1,200 subjects provided by 6 global collaborators. HLA class I and class II types, where available, came from metadata supplied by the sample provider rather than from assay-based typing. The repertoires were released in a freely available public database meant as a resource for research on the immune response to SARS-CoV-2. The prospective study material was composed of cDNA or gDNA derived from T cells, B-cell-depleted T cells, or PBMCs. The dataset comprised deeply sampled blood TCRbeta repertoires from subjects exposed to, actively infected with, or recovered from COVID-19. Here is what the overall study found, with its caveats: Clinical and demographic metadata were provided uncurated, with the amount varying by source and participant.

TCRbeta CDR3 regions were amplified from genomic DNA using the immunoSEQ Assay, a bias-controlled multiplex PCR. On the authors' methods: Within the assay, amplification of reference gene primers was used to estimate how many nucleated cells each sample contained. To quantify the absolute abundance of each unique TCRbeta CDR3 rearrangement, sequence reads were collapsed and filtered. Productive Simpson clonality was computed per sample as the square root of Simpson's diversity index over productive rearrangements. In TCRdb, the immuneACCESS table is reduced to in-frame sequences with V and J assigned. These tables do not hold every clone; where another copy was compared, an unresolved V gene accounts for under half, and the others remain unexplained. D and trimming were read from the DNA, whereas the V and J calls and clone size are those reported in that table. This sample has a few hundred thousand clones in its table, and approximately 84% of those were observed once. The ten top clones hold approximately 14% of the sample.

At one collaborating source in Seattle, patients were enrolled during active infection and were followed longitudinally through the course of disease. Each collaborating institution followed its own protocols to collect whole blood in K2EDTA tubes. For TCRbeta analysis, collaborator samples were shipped as frozen whole blood, as isolated PBMCs, or as DNA extracted from either sample type. In the case of this clone: Its target antigen remains unknown. Base qualities are not provided; no much larger clone lies one nucleotide away.

Source material: peripheral blood. The TCR sequence derives from a person aged 65-85 years with COVID-19, enrolled during active disease.

The CDR3 region reads CASSVDGGGAKNIQYF. The nucleotides are TGTGCCAGCAGCGTAGACGGCGGGGGAGCCAAAAACATTCAGTACTTC. Recombination joined TRBV9 with TRBJ2-4; the junction holds 7 bases that match TRBD2. The CDR3 has 16 amino acids, counting the end cysteine and phenylalanine. Only CDR3 DNA is held: 48 bases, read in frame from base 1. V loses 0 bases at its end and J loses 0 bases; junction bases beyond the gene matches: 3. Per the germline V gene, SGDLS is the CDR1 and YYNGEE is the CDR2. Here the CDR3 is joined to the reference TRBV9 and TRBJ2-4 genes, and the full variable domain is: DSGVTQTPKHLITATGQRVTLRCSPRSGDLSVYWYQQSLDQGLQFLIQYYNGEERAKGNILERFSAQQFPDLHSELNLSSLELGDSALYFCASSVDGGGAKNIQYFGAGTRLSVL.